This is a list of T cell receptor beta chains from one sample in a study of blood T cell repertoires in COVID-19. Only in-frame clones appear in the TCRdb table, and some are missing; sequencing was by immunoSEQ multiplex PCR. The data contain 150,000 to 200,000 clones, around four fifths of them singletons. The sample taken for sequencing was peripheral blood. The receptors originated from a woman in her thirties with acute or convalescent COVID-19. The CDR3 runs from the conserved cysteine through the conserved F or W. D genes are given only for firm matches. Expanded clones are given a class, and other clones once, few, many or no size at all.

d_call cdr3_length j_call clone_size v_call cdr3_nt cdr3_aa
- 15 TRBJ2-1 - TRBV27 TGTGCCAGCAGTTCGGACAGAGCCTCCTACAATGAGCAGTTCTTC CASSSDRASYNEQFF
TRBD1 15 TRBJ1-6 - TRBV28 TGTGCCAGCAGCGCGCGCAGGGGGCGCAATTCACCCCTCCACTTT CASSARRGRNSPLHF
- 14 TRBJ1-1 - TRBV7-9 TGTGCCAGCACCACGGTCAGGGTGGACACTGAAGCTTTCTTT CASTTVRVDTEAFF
- 15 TRBJ1-1 - TRBV15 TGTGCCACCAGCAGAGAGCGGGGGCGGGGCACTGAAGCTTTCTTT CATSRERGRGTEAFF
- 12 TRBJ1-2 - TRBV7-8 TGTGCCAGCAGCCCCGCAGGCTATGGCTACACCTTC CASSPAGYGYTF
TRBD2 17 TRBJ2-7 - TRBV5-6 TGTGCCAGCAGCTCCCTTCCATCCAGCGGGGGGGCCTACGAGCAGTACTTC CASSSLPSSGGAYEQYF
- 13 TRBJ1-5 - TRBV19 TGTGCCAGTACCCCAGGGATATATCAGCCCCAGCATTTT CASTPGIYQPQHF
TRBD1 16 TRBJ2-1 - TRBV7-3 TGTGCCAGCAGCCCCGGGACAGACCGGATCAGAAATGAGCAGTTCTTC CASSPGTDRIRNEQFF
- 14 TRBJ1-5 - TRBV4-2 TGTGCCAGCAGCCAAGAGGCAGAAAAACAGCCCCAGCATTTT CASSQEAEKQPQHF
- 14 TRBJ2-7 - TRBV28 TGTGCCAGCATGAGGGGGTTACTTTCCTACGAGCAGTACTTC CASMRGLLSYEQYF
TRBD2 16 TRBJ2-2 - TRBV4-2 TGTGCCAGCAGCCAAGATCATTCGGGGGGATCCGGGGAGCTGTTTTTT CASSQDHSGGSGELFF
- 14 TRBJ1-2 - TRBV7-8 TGTGCCAGCAGCCCGCCCGGAGTAAACTATGGCTACACCTTC CASSPPGVNYGYTF
- 15 TRBJ2-5 once TRBV19 TGTGCCAGTAGTATCCAGACAGGCAACCAAGAGACCCAGTACTTC CASSIQTGNQETQYF
- 16 TRBJ1-2 - TRBV12-5 TGTGCTAGTGGTTTGGTGTTGGGCAGGAACTCCTATGGCTACACCTTC CASGLVLGRNSYGYTF
TRBD1 16 TRBJ1-2 - TRBV6-2/TRBV6-3 TGTGCCAGCAGTTCCTTAACCGGGACAGGGGGCGGAGGCTACACCTTC CASSSLTGTGGGGYTF
- 15 TRBJ1-6 - TRBV6-2/TRBV6-3 TGTGCCAGCAGCCCCGGGATTGGATTTAATTCACCCCTCCACTTT CASSPGIGFNSPLHF
- 13 TRBJ2-3 once TRBV12-3/TRBV12-4 TGTGCCAGCAGTTGGGGGGTGGCAGATACGCAGTATTTT CASSWGVADTQYF
TRBD2 16 TRBJ2-1 once TRBV7-6 TGTGCCAGCAGCCGTCCTCGAAGCGGGAGGGGAAATGAGCAGTTCTTC CASSRPRSGRGNEQFF
TRBD1 14 TRBJ1-1 - TRBV19 TGTGCCAGTAGGAAGACAGGGAGGTACACTGAAGCTTTCTTT CASRKTGRYTEAFF
- 11 TRBJ2-1 - TRBV28 TGTGCCAGCACCCCAGGACAGGAGCAGTTCTTC CASTPGQEQFF
- 20 TRBJ2-1 few TRBV27 TGTGCCAGCAGTTTATCGATCCTGGGGGGGGCGGTAAGCTCCTACAATGAGCAGTTCTTC CASSLSILGGAVSSYNEQFF
TRBD1 13 TRBJ1-2 - TRBV6-6 TGTGCCAGCAGTAAGGACAGGGATACTGGCTACACCTTC CASSKDRDTGYTF
- 16 TRBJ1-5 - TRBV6-5 TGTGCCAGCAGTTACGGGGCGATGACAGGAGTTCAGCCCCAGCATTTT CASSYGAMTGVQPQHF
TRBD2 16 TRBJ2-5 - TRBV27 TGTGCCAGCAGTTTATTCGGCGGGGGTAGAGGGGAGACCCAGTACTTC CASSLFGGGRGETQYF
TRBD1 14 TRBJ1-1 - TRBV6-4 TGTGCCAGCAGTGACGGACAGGGGAACACTGAAGCTTTCTTT CASSDGQGNTEAFF
TRBD1 14 TRBJ1-5 few TRBV7-6 TGTGCCAGCAGCGTAAGACAGGGTAGGGAGCCCCAGCATTTT CASSVRQGREPQHF
TRBD1 16 TRBJ1-2 - TRBV27 TGTGCCAGCAGTTTATCCCCGACAGGGGGCGAGGATGGCTACACCTTC CASSLSPTGGEDGYTF
- 13 TRBJ2-1 - TRBV12-3/TRBV12-4 TGTGCCAGCAGTCAGGTAGGGGGCAATGAGCAGTTCTTC CASSQVGGNEQFF
- 14 TRBJ2-4 - TRBV9 TGTGCCAGCAGCTCGGTCCTAGCCAAAAACATTCAGTACTTC CASSSVLAKNIQYF
- 14 TRBJ1-1 - TRBV15 TGTGCCACCAGCAGAGGTGGGGGGGAAACTGAAGCTTTCTTT CATSRGGGETEAFF